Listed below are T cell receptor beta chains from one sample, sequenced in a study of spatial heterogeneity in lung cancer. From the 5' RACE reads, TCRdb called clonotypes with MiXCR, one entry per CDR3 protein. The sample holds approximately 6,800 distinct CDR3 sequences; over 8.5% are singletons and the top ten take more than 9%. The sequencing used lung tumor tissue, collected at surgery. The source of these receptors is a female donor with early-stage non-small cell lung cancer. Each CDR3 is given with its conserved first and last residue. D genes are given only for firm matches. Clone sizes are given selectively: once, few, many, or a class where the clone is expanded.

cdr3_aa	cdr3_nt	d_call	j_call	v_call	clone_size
CSVGERLGTEAFF	TGCAGCGTTGGGGAGAGATTGGGGACTGAAGCTTTCTTT	NA	TRBJ1-1	TRBV29-1	medium-sized
CSVGRLAEYTDTQYF	TGCAGTGTTGGAAGACTAGCGGAGTACACAGATACGCAGTATTTT	TRBD2	TRBJ2-3	TRBV20-1	NA
CASSVALAGAQPSYEQYF	TGTGCCAGCAGTGTGGCACTAGCGGGGGCCCAGCCCTCCTACGAGCAGTACTTC	TRBD2	TRBJ2-7	TRBV5-5	many
CASSNRDRGNYEQYF	TGTGCCAGCAGTAACCGGGACAGGGGGAACTACGAGCAGTACTTC	TRBD1	TRBJ2-7	TRBV12-3/TRBV12-4	NA
CASSPGTGKGNTEAFF	TGTGCCAGCAGCCCCGGGACAGGGAAAGGGAACACTGAAGCTTTCTTT	TRBD1	TRBJ1-1	TRBV5-4	NA
CASSSKNEQYF	TGTGCCAGCAGCTCGAAGAACGAGCAGTACTTC	NA	TRBJ2-7	TRBV7-9	few
CASSPGLAGERTDTQYF	TGTGCCAGCAGCCCCGGACTAGCGGGGGAACGCACAGATACGCAGTATTTT	TRBD2	TRBJ2-3	TRBV11-3	NA
CASSQVAGVPGELFF	TGCGCCAGCAGCCAAGTGGCGGGAGTCCCCGGGGAGCTGTTTTTT	TRBD2	TRBJ2-2	TRBV4-1	NA
CASSLLTSRSSYNEQFF	TGTGCCAGCAGCCTACTCACCTCGAGGAGCTCCTACAATGAGCAGTTCTTC	NA	TRBJ2-1	TRBV4-2	few
CASSLQGANTGELFF	TGCGCCAGCAGCTTGCAGGGGGCGAACACCGGGGAGCTGTTTTTT	TRBD1	TRBJ2-2	TRBV5-1	few
CAISEGDSRSLHF	TGTGCCATCAGTGAGGGGGACAGTAGGTCCCTCCACTTT	TRBD1	TRBJ1-6	TRBV10-3	few
CASSVAGHQPQHF	TGTGCCAGCAGCGTAGCAGGGCATCAGCCCCAGCATTTT	NA	TRBJ1-5	TRBV9	medium-sized
CASSLGGLSYNSPLHF	TGTGCCAGCAGTTTGGGGGGGCTGTCCTATAATTCACCCCTCCACTTT	NA	TRBJ1-6	TRBV12-3/TRBV12-4	NA
CSVAGLPETQYF	TGCAGCGTCGCGGGACTACCAGAGACCCAGTACTTC	TRBD2	TRBJ2-5	TRBV29-1	NA
CASSIGQGGNEQFF	TGTGCCAGCAGCATAGGACAGGGGGGGAATGAGCAGTTCTTC	TRBD1	TRBJ2-1	TRBV5-8	medium-sized
CASSLDSHEQYF	TGTGCCAGCAGCTTAGATTCCCACGAGCAGTACTTC	NA	TRBJ2-7	TRBV11-2	few
CASSFRYQETQYF	TGTGCCAGCAGCTTCCGGTACCAAGAGACCCAGTACTTC	NA	TRBJ2-5	TRBV7-3	few